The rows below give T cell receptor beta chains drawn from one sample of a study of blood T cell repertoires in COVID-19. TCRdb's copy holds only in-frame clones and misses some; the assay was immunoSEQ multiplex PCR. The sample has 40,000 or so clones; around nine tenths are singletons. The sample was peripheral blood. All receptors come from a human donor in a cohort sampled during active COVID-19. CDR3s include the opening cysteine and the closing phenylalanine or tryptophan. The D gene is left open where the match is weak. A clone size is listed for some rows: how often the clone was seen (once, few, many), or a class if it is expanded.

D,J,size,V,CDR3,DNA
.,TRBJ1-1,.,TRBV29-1,CSVGVQNTEAFF,TGCAGCGTTGGAGTTCAGAACACTGAAGCTTTCTTT
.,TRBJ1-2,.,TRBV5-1,CASSLGANYGYTF,TGCGCCAGCAGCTTGGGAGCTAACTATGGCTACACCTTC
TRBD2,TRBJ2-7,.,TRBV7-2,CASSSPGLAVSYEQYF,TGTGCCAGCAGCTCGCCGGGACTAGCGGTCTCCTACGAGCAGTACTTC
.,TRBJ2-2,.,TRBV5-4,CASSLVAATGELFF,TGTGCCAGCAGCTTAGTAGCGGCTACCGGGGAGCTGTTTTTT
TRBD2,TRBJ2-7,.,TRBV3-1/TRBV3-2,CASSPGGPRYEQYF,TGTGCCAGCAGCCCGGGGGGTCCCCGCTACGAGCAGTACTTC
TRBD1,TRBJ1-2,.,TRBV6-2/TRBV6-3,CASSPNPRQGQGYGYTF,TGTGCCAGCAGTCCAAACCCCAGACAGGGGCAGGGCTATGGCTACACCTTC
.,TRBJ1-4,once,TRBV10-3,CAISESGLGHVSEKLFF,TGTGCCATCAGTGAGTCGGGACTGGGCCACGTTAGTGAAAAACTGTTTTTT
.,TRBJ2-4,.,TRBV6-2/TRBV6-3,CASSYPVSEGKQNIQYF,TGTGCCAGCAGTTACCCGGTTTCGGAGGGAAAACAAAACATTCAGTACTTC
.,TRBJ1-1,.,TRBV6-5,CASSPLRFANTEAFF,TGTGCCAGCAGTCCCCTCAGGTTTGCGAACACTGAAGCTTTCTTT
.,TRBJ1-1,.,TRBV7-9,CASSLGGAVEAFF,TGTGCCAGCAGCTTGGGAGGGGCCGTTGAAGCTTTCTTT
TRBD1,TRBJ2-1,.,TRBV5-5,CASSFAPQGSEQFF,TGTGCCAGCAGCTTCGCCCCACAGGGGAGTGAGCAGTTCTTC
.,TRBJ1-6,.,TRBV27,CASSPSSYNSPLHF,TGTGCCAGCAGTCCGAGCTCCTATAATTCACCCCTCCACTTT
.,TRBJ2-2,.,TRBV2,CASTPAGGSNTGELFF,TGTGCCAGCACTCCTGCCGGCGGGTCGAACACCGGGGAGCTGTTTTTT
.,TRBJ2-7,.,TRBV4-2,CASSQVPLAKGYEQYF,TGTGCCAGCAGCCAAGTCCCCCTAGCGAAAGGATACGAGCAGTACTTC
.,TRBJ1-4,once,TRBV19,CASRRGDFEKLFF,TGTGCCAGTAGGAGAGGTGACTTTGAAAAACTGTTTTTT
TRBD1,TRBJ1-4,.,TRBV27,CASSSIPGQGLWKLFF,TGTGCCAGCAGTTCGATACCAGGACAGGGGTTGTGGAAACTGTTTTTT
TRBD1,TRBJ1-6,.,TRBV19,CASSSRQGDNSPLHF,TGTGCCAGTAGTTCCCGACAGGGAGATAATTCACCCCTCCACTTT
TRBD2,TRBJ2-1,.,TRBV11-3,CASSAGLAGVNEQFF,TGTGCCAGCAGCGCGGGACTAGCGGGGGTTAATGAGCAGTTCTTC
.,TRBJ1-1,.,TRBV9,CASSVGGTTEAFF,TGTGCCAGCAGCGTGGGCGGGACCACTGAAGCTTTCTTT
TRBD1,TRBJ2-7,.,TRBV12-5,CASSPGSDRVHYEQYF,TGTGCTAGTAGTCCCGGATCGGACAGGGTACACTACGAGCAGTACTTC
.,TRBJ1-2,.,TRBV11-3,CASSLSSGIVGYTF,TGTGCCAGCAGCTTATCCTCCGGGATCGTCGGCTACACCTTC
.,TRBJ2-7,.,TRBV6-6,CASSYSQGTTYEQYF,TGTGCCAGCAGTTACTCGCAGGGGACCACCTACGAGCAGTACTTC
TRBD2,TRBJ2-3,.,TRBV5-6,CASSLELAGGHKADTQYF,TGTGCCAGCAGCTTAGAACTAGCGGGGGGGCACAAGGCAGATACGCAGTATTTT
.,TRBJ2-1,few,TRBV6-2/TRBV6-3,CASSYSPGTGIHNEQFF,TGTGCCAGCAGTTATTCACCTGGAACAGGGATACACAATGAGCAGTTCTTC
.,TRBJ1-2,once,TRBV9,CASSVDLGGNYGYTF,TGTGCCAGCAGCGTCGACCTCGGGGGGAACTATGGCTACACCTTC
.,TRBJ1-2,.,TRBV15,CATSRAPAGTNYGYTF,TGTGCCACCAGCAGAGCTCCGGCAGGGACAAACTATGGCTACACCTTC
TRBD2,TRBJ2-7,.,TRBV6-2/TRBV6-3,CASSRTLLAGFDEQYF,TGTGCCAGCAGCCGTACCCTGCTAGCGGGGTTCGACGAGCAGTACTTC
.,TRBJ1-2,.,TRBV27,CASSLGIRASYGYTF,TGTGCCAGCAGTTTAGGTATCAGGGCGAGCTATGGCTACACCTTC
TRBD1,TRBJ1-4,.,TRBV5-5,CASSPQQGGNEKLFF,TGTGCCAGCAGCCCGCAACAGGGGGGTAATGAAAAACTGTTTTTT